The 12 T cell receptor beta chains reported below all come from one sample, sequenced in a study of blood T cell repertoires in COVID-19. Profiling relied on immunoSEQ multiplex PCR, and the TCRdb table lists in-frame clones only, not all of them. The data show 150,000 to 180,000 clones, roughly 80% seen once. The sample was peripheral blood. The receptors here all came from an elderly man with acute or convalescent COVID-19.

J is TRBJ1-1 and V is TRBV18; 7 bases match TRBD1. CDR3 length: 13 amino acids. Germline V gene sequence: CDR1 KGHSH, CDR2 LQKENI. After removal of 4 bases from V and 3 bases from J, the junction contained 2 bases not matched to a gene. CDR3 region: CASSLQGHTEAFF. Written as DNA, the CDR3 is TGTGCCAGCTCACTACAGGGGCACACTGAAGCTTTCTTT.

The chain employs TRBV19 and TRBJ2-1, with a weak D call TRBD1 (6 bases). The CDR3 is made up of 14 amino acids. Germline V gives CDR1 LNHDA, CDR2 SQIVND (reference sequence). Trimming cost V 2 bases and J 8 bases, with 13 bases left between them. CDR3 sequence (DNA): TGTGCCAGTAGTATACAACAGGGTCCTTATGAGCAGTTCTTC. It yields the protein CASSIQQGPYEQFF. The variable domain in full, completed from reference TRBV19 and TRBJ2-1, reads DGGITQSPKYLFRKEGQNVTLSCEQNLNHDAMYWYRQDPGQGLRLIYYSQIVNDFQKGDIAEGYSVSREKKESFPLTVTSAQKNPTAFYLCASSIQQGPYEQFFGPGTRLTVL.

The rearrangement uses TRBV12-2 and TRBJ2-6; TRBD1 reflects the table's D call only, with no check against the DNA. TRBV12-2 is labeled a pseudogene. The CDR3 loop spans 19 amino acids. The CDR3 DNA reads TGTGCAAGTCAGGTCTACACAGGGCTACACCTGACTGGGGCCAACGTCCTGACTTTC. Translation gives CASQVYTGLHLTGANVLTF.

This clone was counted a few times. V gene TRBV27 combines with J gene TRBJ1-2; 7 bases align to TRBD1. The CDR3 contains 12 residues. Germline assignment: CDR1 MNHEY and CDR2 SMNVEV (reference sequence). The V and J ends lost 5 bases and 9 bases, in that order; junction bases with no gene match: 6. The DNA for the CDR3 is TGTGCCAGCAGTGAACTCAGGGGGAGCTACACCTTC. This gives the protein CASSELRGSYTF.

This CDR3 is CASSLWRGGGTDTQYF. The CDR3 DNA sequence: TGTGCCAGCAGCTTATGGCGGGGGGGCGGCACAGATACGCAGTATTTT. This rearrangement joins TRBV13 to TRBJ2-3; 9 bases align to TRBD2. The junction had 4 bases not matched to a gene; V was cut back by 2 bases and J by 1 base. This CDR3 spans 16 amino acids. CDR1 and CDR2 (germline): PRHDT, FYEKMQ (reference sequence).

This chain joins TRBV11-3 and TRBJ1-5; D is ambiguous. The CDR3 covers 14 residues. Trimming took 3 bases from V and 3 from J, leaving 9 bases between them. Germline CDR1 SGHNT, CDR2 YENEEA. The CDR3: CASSLGGPNQPQHF. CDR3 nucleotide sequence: TGTGCCAGCAGCTTGGGAGGACCCAATCAGCCCCAGCATTTT.

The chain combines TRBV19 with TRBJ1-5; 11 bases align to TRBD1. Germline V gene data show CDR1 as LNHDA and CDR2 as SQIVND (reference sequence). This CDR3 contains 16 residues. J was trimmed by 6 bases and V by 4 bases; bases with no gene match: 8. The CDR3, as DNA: TGTGCCAGTAGTACCTACTTGGACAGGGGGCTTCAGCCCCAGCATTTT. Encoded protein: CASSTYLDRGLQPQHF.

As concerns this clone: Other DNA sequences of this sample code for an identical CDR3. The CDR3 region is CASSPGQGDGYTF. The CDR3 DNA is TGCGCCAGCAGCCCGGGACAGGGCGATGGCTACACCTTC. This sequence joins TRBV5-1 and TRBJ1-2; 9 bases map to TRBD1. The CDR3 totals 13 residues. Trimming at V came to 4 bases and at J to 6 bases, leaving 4 bases not matched to a gene. Germline CDR1 is SGHRS and CDR2 is YFSETQ.

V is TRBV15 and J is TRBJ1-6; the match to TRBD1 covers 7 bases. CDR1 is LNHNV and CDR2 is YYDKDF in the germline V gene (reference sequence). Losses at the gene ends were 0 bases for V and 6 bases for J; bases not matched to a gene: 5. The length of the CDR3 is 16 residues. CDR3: CATSRDLNRGNSPLHF. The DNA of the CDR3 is TGTGCCACCAGCAGAGATCTTAACAGGGGTAATTCACCCCTCCACTTT.

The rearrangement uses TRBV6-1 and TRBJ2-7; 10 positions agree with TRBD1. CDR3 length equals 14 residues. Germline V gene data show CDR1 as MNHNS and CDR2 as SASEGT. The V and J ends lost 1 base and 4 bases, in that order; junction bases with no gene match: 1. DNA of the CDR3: TGTGCCAGCAGTGAAGGGGGACAGGGGTACGAGCAGTACGTC. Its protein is CASSEGGQGYEQYV.

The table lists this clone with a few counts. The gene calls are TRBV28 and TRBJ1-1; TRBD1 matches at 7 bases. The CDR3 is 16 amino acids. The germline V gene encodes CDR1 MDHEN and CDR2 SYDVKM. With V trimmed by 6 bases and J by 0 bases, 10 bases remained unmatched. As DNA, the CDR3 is TGTGCCAGCAGACCACGGGACAGAAAAATGAACACTGAAGCTTTCTTT. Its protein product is CASRPRDRKMNTEAFF.

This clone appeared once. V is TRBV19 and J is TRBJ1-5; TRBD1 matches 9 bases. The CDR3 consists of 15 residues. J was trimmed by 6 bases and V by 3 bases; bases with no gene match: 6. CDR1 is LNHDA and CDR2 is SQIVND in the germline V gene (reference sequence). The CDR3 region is CASSIVGQGGQPQHF. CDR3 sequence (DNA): TGTGCCAGTAGTATTGTGGGACAGGGCGGTCAGCCCCAGCATTTT.